Below are 10 T cell receptor beta chains sequenced from a single sample in a study of T cell responses to AZD1222 COVID-19 vaccine. Here immunoSEQ multiplex PCR was the method, and the copy in TCRdb shows in-frame clones only, minus some. The sample records 90,000 to 140,000 clones, about four fifths being singletons. The sample in question was peripheral blood, obtained on day 0 of AZD1222 vaccination. Receptor source: an adult in good health.

V gene TRBV3-1 (or the pseudogene TRBV3-2) combines with J gene TRBJ1-4; D remains unclear. CDR1 LGHDT and CDR2 YNNKEL come from the germline V gene (reference sequence). The CDR3 runs to 13 residues. V lost 4 bases to trimming and J lost 4 bases, with 7 bases between them. In DNA form, the CDR3 reads TGTGCCAGCAGCCGGAACTTTAATGAAAAACTGTTTTTT. Its protein product is CASSRNFNEKLFF.

This chain uses TRBV4-3 with TRBJ2-3; 11 bases line up with TRBD2. The CDR3 loop spans 16 amino acids. Unmatched junction bases numbered 5, after V lost 4 bases and J lost 2 bases. Germline V gene lookup returns CDR1 LGHNA and CDR2 YSLEER. The CDR3 is CASSPIAGGNTDTQYF. The CDR3 nucleotides are TGCGCCAGCAGCCCGATAGCGGGGGGGAACACAGATACGCAGTATTTT.

The rearrangement uses TRBV19 and TRBJ2-1, with 8 bases that match TRBD1. V lost 5 bases to trimming and J lost 4 bases; unmatched junction nucleotides: 4. CDR3 size: 14 residues. Germline lookup yields CDR1 LNHDA and CDR2 SQIVND (reference sequence). The CDR3 reads CASSAGQEYNEQFF. The CDR3 bases are TGTGCCAGTAGTGCGGGACAGGAATACAATGAGCAGTTCTTC. The entire variable domain, with the rest obtained from reference TRBV19 and TRBJ2-1, is as follows: DGGITQSPKYLFRKEGQNVTLSCEQNLNHDAMYWYRQDPGQGLRLIYYSQIVNDFQKGDIAEGYSVSREKKESFPLTVTSAQKNPTAFYLCASSAGQEYNEQFFGPGTRLTVL.

The V gene is TRBV7-9, the J gene TRBJ1-4, with 8 nucleotides matching TRBD1. Germline values: CDR1 SEHNR, CDR2 FQNEAQ (reference sequence). CDR3 length: 13 amino acids. The junction had 2 bases not matched to a gene; V was cut back by 3 bases and J by 8 bases. The CDR3 protein is CASSLWTGEKLFF. For the CDR3, the DNA is TGTGCCAGCAGCTTGTGGACAGGGGAAAAACTGTTTTTT.

J is TRBJ1-3 and V is TRBV3-1 (or the pseudogene TRBV3-2); D uncertain. The V and J ends lost 0 bases and 5 bases respectively, with 11 bases between them. Germline V gene data show CDR1 as LGHDT and CDR2 as YNNKEL (reference sequence). The CDR3 covers 15 residues. This CDR3 reads CASSQELTVRNTIYF. The CDR3 bases are TGTGCCAGCAGCCAAGAGCTGACCGTTAGAAACACCATATATTTT.

This chain links TRBV6-2 or TRBV6-3 with TRBJ1-2; 11 positions agree with TRBD1. This CDR3 has 13 residues. Germline CDR1 and CDR2: MNHEY and SVGEGT. Unmatched junction bases numbered 3, after V lost 2 bases and J lost 10 bases. Here the CDR3 reads CASSYRTGGAYTF. The CDR3 region has the DNA TGTGCCAGCAGTTACAGGACAGGGGGCGCCTACACCTTC.

The chain combines TRBV7-9 with TRBJ2-7, with 8 bases aligning to TRBD2. CDR3 length: 15 residues. The trim removed 5 bases at V and 3 bases at J, leaving 9 bases unmatched. Germline CDR1 and CDR2: SEHNR and FQNEAQ (reference sequence). The chain's CDR3 is CASSPPRGGLYEQYF. As DNA, the CDR3 is TGTGCCAGCAGCCCCCCACGGGGGGGCCTCTACGAGCAGTACTTC.

This chain joins TRBV6-6 and TRBJ2-5, with D uncertain. CDR3 length: 11 residues. Germline CDR1 MNHNY, CDR2 SVGAGI (reference sequence). V lost 6 bases and J 4 bases, leaving 6 bases between the germline ends. The chain's CDR3 is CASRKGETQYF. The CDR3 DNA is TGTGCCAGCAGAAAGGGAGAGACCCAGTACTTC.

This clone has just a few counts. The chain has TRBV7-8 and TRBJ1-2; no clear D. The CDR3 is 15 amino acids. CDR1 and CDR2 from the germline V gene are SGHVS and FQNEAQ. Trimming stripped 2 bases from V and 0 bases from J, with 10 bases between. The CDR3, as DNA: TGTGCCAGCAGCTTAAGAGGGTCCCCTAACTATGGCTACACCTTC. Translating gives CASSLRGSPNYGYTF.

This chain joins TRBV6-2 or TRBV6-3 and TRBJ2-2; perhaps TRBD1 as D (5 bases). This CDR3 comprises 17 residues. Germline lookup yields CDR1 MNHEY and CDR2 SVGEGT. V lost 1 base to trimming and J lost 2 bases, with 14 bases between them. In DNA form, the CDR3 reads TGTGCCAGCAGTTACTTACCAGGGTCTGGAAACACCGGGGAGCTGTTTTTT. It specifies CASSYLPGSGNTGELFF.